The 30 T cell receptor beta chains in this list originate from one sample, sequenced in a study of shared clonotypes between healthy human individuals. Terminally differentiated effector memory CD45RA+ cells were left out of the naive CD8 fraction, which was CD45RO-negative and positively selected for CCR7. Generated by immunoSEQ multiplex PCR, the TCRdb table keeps only in-frame clones and is missing some. The data hold some 1,900,000 clones, with over 85% observed a single time. Sequencing was performed on naive CD8+ T cells sorted from blood. These receptors originate from a man younger than 35 in good health.

The chain uses TRBV2 and TRBJ2-1, with TRBD2 as a possible D gene (5 bases). Trimming took 4 bases from V and 0 from J, leaving 10 bases between them. Germline assignment: CDR1 SNHLY and CDR2 FYNNEI. This CDR3 spans 15 amino acids. CDR3 sequence: CASSGEADSYNEQFF. Here the CDR3 DNA reads TGTGCCAGCAGTGGGGAAGCGGACTCCTACAATGAGCAGTTCTTC.

V is TRBV5-4 and J is TRBJ2-1; D gene ambiguous. Trimming removed 5 bases at V and 8 bases at J, with 8 bases between. The germline CDR1 and CDR2 sequences are SGHNT and YYREEE (reference sequence). The CDR3 extends over 11 amino acids. CDR3 protein: CASSSLYEQFF. The CDR3 nucleotides are TGTGCCAGCAGTTCCCTCTATGAGCAGTTCTTC.

The V and J genes are TRBV18 and TRBJ2-7; 7 bases match TRBD1. Per germline, CDR1 KGHSH and CDR2 LQKENI. The CDR3 is made up of 16 amino acids. The V gene end was trimmed by 2 bases and the J gene end by 0 bases; junction bases not matched to a gene: 7. CDR3 region: CASSPFTGTDSYEQYF. Written as DNA, the CDR3 is TGTGCCAGCTCACCATTTACTGGGACAGACTCCTACGAGCAGTACTTC. The complete variable domain, with remaining parts taken from reference TRBV18 and TRBJ2-7, reads NAGVMQNPRHLVRRRGQEARLRCSPMKGHSHVYWYRQLPEEGLKFMVYLQKENIIDESGMPKERFSAEFPKEGPSILRIQQVVRGDSAAYFCASSPFTGTDSYEQYFGPGTRLTVT.

The chain is built from TRBV4-1 and TRBJ2-5; no clear D gene. Gene TRBJ2-7 matches the end of the DNA better, so the J call may be wrong. The CDR3 is 13 amino acids. CDR1 is MGHRA and CDR2 is YSYEKL in the germline V gene. Here the CDR3 DNA reads TGCGCCAGCAGCCAAGATGTCGACTACGAGCAGTACTTC. Translated, it gives CASSQDVDYEQYF.

This clone was seen a single time. This chain connects TRBV13 to TRBJ2-5; 7 bases map to TRBD2. Germline V gene lookup returns CDR1 PRHDT and CDR2 FYEKMQ (reference sequence). This CDR3 region has 16 residues. With V trimmed by 5 bases and J by 5 bases, 14 bases remained unmatched. In DNA form, the CDR3 reads TGTGCCAGCAGCCCTGATATGGGGGGGGTTTGGGAGACCCAGTACTTC. Translation gives CASSPDMGGVWETQYF.

The J gene is TRBJ2-1, the V gene TRBV9; 9 bases are a match to TRBD2. From germline, CDR1 is SGDLS and CDR2 YYNGEE. With 3 bases clipped from V and 3 bases from J, the junction kept 28 bases outside the gene matches. The CDR3 is 23 amino acids. CDR3 loop: CASSASRDTMRLADHGLYNEQFF. DNA of the CDR3: TGTGCCAGCAGCGCGAGCCGGGACACCATGAGACTAGCGGATCATGGGCTCTACAATGAGCAGTTCTTC. Combining the CDR3 with reference TRBV9 and TRBJ2-1 gives the whole variable domain DSGVTQTPKHLITATGQRVTLRCSPRSGDLSVYWYQQSLDQGLQFLIQYYNGEERAKGNILERFSAQQFPDLHSELNLSSLELGDSALYFCASSASRDTMRLADHGLYNEQFFGPGTRLTVL.

In nucleotides, the CDR3 is TGTGCCAGCAGCTCAACCGGGACTAGCGGGTACGAGCAGTACTTC. Its translation is CASSSTGTSGYEQYF. The V gene is TRBV7-2, the J gene TRBJ2-7; 12 bases are a match to TRBD2. V gave up 4 bases and J gave up 4 bases; unmatched junction bases: 5. CDR1 and CDR2 (germline): SGHTA, FQGNSA. This CDR3 has 15 residues.

The chain recombines TRBV10-1 with TRBJ1-1; a possible D gene is TRBD1 (6 bases). The CDR3 consists of 15 residues. Germline CDR1 reads WNHNN; CDR2 reads SYGVQD (reference sequence). V was cut by 0 bases and J by 6 bases, with 14 bases left in between. As DNA, the CDR3 is TGCGCCAGCAGTGAGTCGCGACTTGCAGGGGCTGAAGCTTTCTTT. The encoded protein is CASSESRLAGAEAFF.

The CDR3 region is CASSEARGKSYNEQFF. In nucleotides, the CDR3 is TGTGCCAGCAGTGAAGCGAGGGGGAAATCCTACAATGAGCAGTTCTTC. The gene calls are TRBV2 and TRBJ2-1, with D tentatively TRBD1 (6 bases). Germline CDR1 reads SNHLY; CDR2 reads FYNNEI. CDR3 size: 16 residues. V gave up 0 bases and J gave up 1 base, with 10 bases separating them.

The J gene is TRBJ2-1, the V gene TRBV7-9; weak D call: TRBD1 (6 bases). With 6 bases removed from V and 1 base from J, the gap between germline ends came to 13 bases. The CDR3 is made up of 15 amino acids. The germline gives CDR1 SEHNR, CDR2 FQNEAQ (reference sequence). The CDR3 DNA is TGTGCCAGCAGTCCACAGGGCTCTTCCTACAATGAGCAGTTCTTC. As protein: CASSPQGSSYNEQFF. The complete variable domain, with remaining parts taken from reference TRBV7-9 and TRBJ2-1, reads DTGVSQNPRHKITKRGQNVTFRCDPISEHNRLYWYRQTLGQGPEFLTYFQNEAQLEKSRLLSDRFSAERPKGSFSTLEIQRTEQGDSAMYLCASSPQGSSYNEQFFGPGTRLTVL.

The genes are TRBV7-9 and TRBJ2-7, with TRBD1 matching over 11 bases. The V segment lost 4 bases and the J segment 5 bases; nucleotides outside the gene matches: 7. CDR1 and CDR2 from the germline V gene are SEHNR and FQNEAQ (reference sequence). This CDR3 has 15 residues. The CDR3 DNA sequence: TGTGCCAGCAGCTCGCGGACAGGGGGCTTCGACGAGCAGTACTTC. This codes for CASSSRTGGFDEQYF. The complete variable domain, with remaining parts taken from reference TRBV7-9 and TRBJ2-7, reads DTGVSQNPRHKITKRGQNVTFRCDPISEHNRLYWYRQTLGQGPEFLTYFQNEAQLEKSRLLSDRFSAERPKGSFSTLEIQRTEQGDSAMYLCASSSRTGGFDEQYFGPGTRLTVT.

Note on this clone: The sample has other DNA sequences that encode this CDR3 too. The chain employs TRBV27 and TRBJ2-3; D not certain. V was clipped by 5 bases and J by 5 bases, with 8 bases between them. The germline V gene encodes CDR1 MNHEY and CDR2 SMNVEV (reference sequence). The CDR3 has 12 residues. The chain's CDR3 is CASSPLGDTQYF. In DNA, the CDR3 is TGTGCCAGCAGTCCTCTAGGAGATACGCAGTATTTT.

The chain combines TRBV29-1 with TRBJ1-1; 7 positions agree with TRBD1. Trimming took 3 bases from V and 6 from J; bases not matched to a gene: 13. Per the germline V gene, CDR1 is SQVTM and CDR2 is ANQGSEA. CDR3 length: 15 amino acids. This CDR3 is CSVDFWGQGDAEAFF. Here the CDR3 DNA reads TGCAGCGTTGATTTTTGGGGTCAGGGGGACGCTGAAGCTTTCTTT.

V is TRBV2 and J is TRBJ2-2; 8 bases agree with TRBD2. J was trimmed by 4 bases and V by 3 bases; bases with no gene match: 7. Germline lookup yields CDR1 SNHLY and CDR2 FYNNEI. CDR3 length: 16 amino acids. This chain's CDR3 is CASSDPSGSSTGELFF. The CDR3 DNA follows: TGTGCCAGCAGTGACCCGAGCGGGAGCTCCACCGGGGAGCTGTTTTTT.

This sequence joins TRBV5-1 and TRBJ2-5, with 10 bases aligning to TRBD1. The junction had 4 bases not matched to a gene; V was cut back by 4 bases and J by 4 bases. Germline V gives CDR1 SGHRS, CDR2 YFSETQ. The CDR3 is 14 amino acids. CDR3 DNA: TGCGCCAGCAGCCCCGGACAGGGGGTAGAGACCCAGTACTTC. Encoded protein: CASSPGQGVETQYF.

With regard to this clone: The sample contains more than one DNA sequence encoding this CDR3. The V call is TRBV9, the J call TRBJ1-1, with D possibly TRBD1 on 5 matching bases. This CDR3 is 13 amino acids long. V was clipped by 3 bases and J by 0 bases, with 6 bases between them. CDR1 SGDLS and CDR2 YYNGEE come from the germline V gene. The CDR3 spells CASSGGMNTEAFF. DNA of the CDR3: TGTGCCAGCAGCGGGGGGATGAACACTGAAGCTTTCTTT.

Here the CDR3 reads CSVGLDRIGETQYF. For the CDR3, the DNA is TGCAGCGTGGGACTTGATCGGATAGGGGAGACCCAGTACTTC. The chain combines TRBV29-1 with TRBJ2-5; possible D gene TRBD2, 6 bases. The germline CDR1 and CDR2 sequences are SQVTM and ANQGSEA. The CDR3 spans 14 residues. The V and J ends lost 6 bases and 5 bases respectively, with 19 bases between them.

Only one count was recorded for this clone. The genes are TRBV29-1 and TRBJ2-7, with a possible D match to TRBD1 (5 bases). V was shortened by 0 bases and J by 4 bases, with 10 bases between the two germline ends. CDR3 length equals 13 residues. Germline assignment: CDR1 SQVTM and CDR2 ANQGSEA. CDR3 region: CSVEEGEGYEQYF. The CDR3 region has the DNA TGCAGCGTTGAAGAAGGGGAAGGGTACGAGCAGTACTTC.

Only one count was recorded for this clone. This rearrangement joins TRBV15 to TRBJ2-7; tentatively, D is TRBD2 (5 bases). Germline CDR1 and CDR2: LNHNV and YYDKDF (reference sequence). The CDR3 spans 14 residues. Trimming pared 1 base from V and 5 bases from J, leaving 12 bases between. The CDR3 nucleotides are TGTGCCACCAGCAGAGGAAATTACGGGGACGAGCAGTACTTC. It specifies CATSRGNYGDEQYF.

This chain uses TRBV27 with TRBJ1-1; D possibly corresponds to TRBD1 (5 bases). With 5 bases removed from V and 1 base from J, the gap between germline ends came to 11 bases. Germline V gene lookup returns CDR1 MNHEY and CDR2 SMNVEV (reference sequence). The CDR3 has 14 residues. The DNA for the CDR3 is TGTGCCAGCAGTATAAGGGACTCGAACACTGAAGCTTTCTTT. Encoded protein: CASSIRDSNTEAFF.

The CDR3, as DNA: TGTGCCTGGAGTCCGAAGTGGGACACTGAAGCTTTCTTT. Protein sequence: CAWSPKWDTEAFF. The rearrangement uses TRBV30 and TRBJ1-1; D is ambiguous. Germline V gene sequence: CDR1 GTSNPN, CDR2 SVGIG (reference sequence). The CDR3 sequence is 13 residues long. The V and J ends lost 2 bases and 3 bases respectively, with 10 bases between them.

The V call is TRBV12-5, the J call TRBJ2-7; maybe TRBD1 (5 bases). Germline V lookup: CDR1 LGHNT, CDR2 FRNRAP. The CDR3 loop spans 14 amino acids. The V end was cut by 6 bases, the J end by 3 bases, with 15 bases between. The CDR3 sequence is CASGPGPQGYEQYF. In nucleotides, the CDR3 is TGTGCTAGTGGCCCCGGTCCCCAGGGCTACGAGCAGTACTTC.

The chain couples TRBV27 to TRBJ1-2; 7 bases fit TRBD1. The V gene's germline CDR1 is MNHEY and CDR2 SMNVEV (reference sequence). Trimming at V came to 6 bases and at J to 4 bases, leaving 8 bases not matched to a gene. The CDR3 contains 14 residues. The CDR3 here is CASRRGQAGYGYTF. The CDR3 nucleotides are TGTGCCAGCAGACGAGGACAGGCCGGCTATGGCTACACCTTC.

The DNA for the CDR3 is TGCGCCAGCAGCTACCGTGGACAGGGCTCTGGAAACACCATATATTTT. This gives the protein CASSYRGQGSGNTIYF. The chain links TRBV5-1 to TRBJ1-3; 8 nucleotides align to TRBD1. This CDR3 spans 16 amino acids. Trimming cost V 3 bases and J 0 bases; bases outside gene matches: 5. Germline V lookup: CDR1 SGHRS, CDR2 YFSETQ.

As for this clone: At one end the junction does not follow the germline gene, possibly because of a read error. V and J are TRBV7-7 and TRBJ2-3; the D is unclear. This CDR3 is built from 13 residues. The germline V gene encodes CDR1 SSHAT and CDR2 FNYEAQ (reference sequence). In nucleotides, the CDR3 is TGTGCTAGCAGCAAAGTAAAAACAGATACGCAGTATTTT. Translation: CASSKVKTDTQYF.

The rearrangement joins TRBV28 to TRBJ2-1; TRBD1 agrees at 8 bases. Trimming took 5 bases from V and 4 from J; bases not matched to a gene: 7. There are 15 residues in the CDR3. Looked up from germline, CDR1 is MDHEN and CDR2 is SYDVKM. The CDR3 DNA sequence: TGTGCCAGCAGTCCGGGACAGGCGATATACAATGAGCAGTTCTTC. Residues: CASSPGQAIYNEQFF.

The J gene is TRBJ1-1, the V gene TRBV5-5, with D maybe TRBD1 (6 bases). V was trimmed by 3 bases and J by 5 bases, leaving 8 bases between them. Germline-derived CDR1 and CDR2 are SGHKS and YYEKEE (reference sequence). The CDR3 spans 12 residues. The CDR3 coding sequence is TGTGCCAGCAGCTGGACAGATACTGAAGCTTTCTTT. Protein: CASSWTDTEAFF.

This rearrangement joins TRBV5-1 to TRBJ2-7; TRBD2 matches at 10 bases. This CDR3 has 15 amino acids. With 2 bases clipped from V and 5 bases from J, the junction kept 7 bases outside the gene matches. Germline-derived CDR1 and CDR2 are SGHRS and YFSETQ. CDR3 sequence (DNA): TGCGCCAGCAGCTTCGGGACTAGCGTTCCCCACGAGCAGTACTTC. It codes for CASSFGTSVPHEQYF.

About this clone: Other DNA sequences in the sample encode the same CDR3. The chain combines TRBV7-9 with TRBJ1-1; D is unresolved. The V end lost 4 bases, the J end lost 1 base, and 7 bases lay between the germline ends. The CDR3 runs 13 residues. Germline V gene lookup returns CDR1 SEHNR and CDR2 FQNEAQ (reference sequence). The CDR3 reads CASSSSGNTEAFF. The DNA of the CDR3 is TGTGCCAGCAGCTCCTCGGGGAACACTGAAGCTTTCTTT.

This sequence joins TRBV12-2 and TRBJ1-5. TRBV12-2 is a pseudogene. This CDR3 contains 15 residues. The CDR3 protein is CASRFYEGSDQPQHF. The CDR3 DNA sequence: TGTGCAAGTCGCTTCTATGAGGGTAGCGATCAGCCCCAGCATTTT.